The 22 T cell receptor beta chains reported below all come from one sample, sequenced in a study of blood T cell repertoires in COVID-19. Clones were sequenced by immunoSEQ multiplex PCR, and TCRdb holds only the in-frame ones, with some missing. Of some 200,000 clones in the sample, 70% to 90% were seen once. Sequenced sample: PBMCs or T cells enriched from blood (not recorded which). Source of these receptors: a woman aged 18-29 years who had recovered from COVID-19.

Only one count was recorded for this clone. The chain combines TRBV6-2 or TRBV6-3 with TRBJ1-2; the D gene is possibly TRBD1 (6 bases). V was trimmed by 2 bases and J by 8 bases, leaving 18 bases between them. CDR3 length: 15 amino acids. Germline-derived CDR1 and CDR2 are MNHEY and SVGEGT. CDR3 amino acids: CASSYPGAAAMGYTF. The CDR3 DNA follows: TGTGCCAGCAGTTACCCAGGGGCCGCGGCGATGGGCTACACCTTC.

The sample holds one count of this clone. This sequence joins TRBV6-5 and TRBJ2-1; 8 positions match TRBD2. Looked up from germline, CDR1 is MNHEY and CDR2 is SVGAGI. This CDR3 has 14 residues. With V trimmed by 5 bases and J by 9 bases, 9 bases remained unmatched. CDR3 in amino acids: CASSIPGLVSEQFF. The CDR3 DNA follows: TGTGCCAGCAGTATACCGGGACTAGTGTCTGAGCAGTTCTTC.

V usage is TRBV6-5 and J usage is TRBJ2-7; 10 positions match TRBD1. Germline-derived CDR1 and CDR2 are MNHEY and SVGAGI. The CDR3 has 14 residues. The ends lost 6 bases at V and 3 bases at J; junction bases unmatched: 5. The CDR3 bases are TGTGCCAGCAGAGAGGGACAGGGGTTCTACGAGCAGTACTTC. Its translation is CASREGQGFYEQYF.

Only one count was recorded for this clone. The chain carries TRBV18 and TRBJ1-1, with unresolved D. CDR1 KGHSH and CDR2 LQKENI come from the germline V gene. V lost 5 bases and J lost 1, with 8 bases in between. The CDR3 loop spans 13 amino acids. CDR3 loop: CASSDLENTEAFF. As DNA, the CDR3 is TGTGCCAGCTCAGACCTAGAGAACACTGAAGCTTTCTTT.

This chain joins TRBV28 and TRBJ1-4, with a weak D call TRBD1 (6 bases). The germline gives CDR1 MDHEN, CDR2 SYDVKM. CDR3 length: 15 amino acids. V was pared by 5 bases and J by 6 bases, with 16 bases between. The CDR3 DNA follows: TGTGCCAGCAGTCGAATGGGGGCGGGGGATGAAAAACTGTTTTTT. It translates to CASSRMGAGDEKLFF.

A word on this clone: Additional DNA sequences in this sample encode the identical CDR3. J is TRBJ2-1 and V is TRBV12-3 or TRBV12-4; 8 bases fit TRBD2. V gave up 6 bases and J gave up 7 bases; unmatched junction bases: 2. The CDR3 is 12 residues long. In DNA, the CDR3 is TGTGCCAGCAGACGGGGGGGTAATGAGCAGTTCTTC. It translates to CASRRGGNEQFF.

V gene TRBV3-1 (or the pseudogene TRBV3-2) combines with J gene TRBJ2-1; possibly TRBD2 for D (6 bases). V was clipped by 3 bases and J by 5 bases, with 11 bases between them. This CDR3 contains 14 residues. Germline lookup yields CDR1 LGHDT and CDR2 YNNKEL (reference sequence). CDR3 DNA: TGTGCCAGCAGCCAGAATAGCGGAGACAATGAGCAGTTCTTC. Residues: CASSQNSGDNEQFF.

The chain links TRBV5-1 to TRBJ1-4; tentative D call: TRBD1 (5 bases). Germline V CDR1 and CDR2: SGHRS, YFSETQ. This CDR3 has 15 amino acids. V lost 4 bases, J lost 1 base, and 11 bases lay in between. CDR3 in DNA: TGCGCCAGCAGCCTTAGGGGTGTAACTAATGAAAAACTGTTTTTT. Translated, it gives CASSLRGVTNEKLFF.

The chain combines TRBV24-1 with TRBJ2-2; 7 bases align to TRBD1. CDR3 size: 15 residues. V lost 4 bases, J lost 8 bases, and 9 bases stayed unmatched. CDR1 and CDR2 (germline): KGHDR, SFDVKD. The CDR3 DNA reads TGTGCCACCAGTGACCAGGGACAGCCCCCAGGGGAGCTGTTTTTT. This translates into CATSDQGQPPGELFF.

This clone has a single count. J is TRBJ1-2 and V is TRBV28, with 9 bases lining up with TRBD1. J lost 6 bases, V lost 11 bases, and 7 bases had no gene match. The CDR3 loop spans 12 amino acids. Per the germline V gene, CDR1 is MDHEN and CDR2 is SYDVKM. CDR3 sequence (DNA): TGTGCCGCTGGGACAGGGAGGAATGGCTACACCTTC. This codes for CAAGTGRNGYTF.

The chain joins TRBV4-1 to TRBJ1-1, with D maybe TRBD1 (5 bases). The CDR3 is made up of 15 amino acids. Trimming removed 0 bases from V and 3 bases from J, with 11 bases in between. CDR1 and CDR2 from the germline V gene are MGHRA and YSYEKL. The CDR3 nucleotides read TGCGCCAGCAGCCAAGACCCGGGCAGGGACACTGAAGCTTTCTTT. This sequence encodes CASSQDPGRDTEAFF.

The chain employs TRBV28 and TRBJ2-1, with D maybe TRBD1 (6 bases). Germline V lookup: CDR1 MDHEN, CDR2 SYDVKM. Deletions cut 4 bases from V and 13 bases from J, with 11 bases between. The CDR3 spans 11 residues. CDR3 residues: CASSSLRGQFF. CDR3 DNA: TGTGCCAGCAGTTCCCTCAGGGGTCAGTTCTTC.

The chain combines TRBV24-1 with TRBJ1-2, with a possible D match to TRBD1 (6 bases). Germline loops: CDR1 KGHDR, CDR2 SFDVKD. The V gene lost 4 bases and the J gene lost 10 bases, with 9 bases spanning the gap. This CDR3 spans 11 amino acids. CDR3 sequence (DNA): TGTGCCACCAGTGAGGGGGCATCCTACACCTTC. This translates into CATSEGASYTF.

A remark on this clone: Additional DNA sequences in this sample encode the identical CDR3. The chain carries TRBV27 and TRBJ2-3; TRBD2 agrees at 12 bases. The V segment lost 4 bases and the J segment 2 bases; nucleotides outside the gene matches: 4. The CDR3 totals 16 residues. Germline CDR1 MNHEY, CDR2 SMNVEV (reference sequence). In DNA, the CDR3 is TGTGCCAGCAGTTCCCTAGCGGGAGGGCCCACAGATACGCAGTATTTT. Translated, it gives CASSSLAGGPTDTQYF.

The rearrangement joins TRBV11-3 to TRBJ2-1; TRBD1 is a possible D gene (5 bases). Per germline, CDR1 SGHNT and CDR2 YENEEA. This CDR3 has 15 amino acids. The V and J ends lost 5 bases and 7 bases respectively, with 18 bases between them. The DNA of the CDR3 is TGTGCCAGCAGCCTACAGCCAGGCCCAGGGAATGAGCAGTTCTTC. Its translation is CASSLQPGPGNEQFF.

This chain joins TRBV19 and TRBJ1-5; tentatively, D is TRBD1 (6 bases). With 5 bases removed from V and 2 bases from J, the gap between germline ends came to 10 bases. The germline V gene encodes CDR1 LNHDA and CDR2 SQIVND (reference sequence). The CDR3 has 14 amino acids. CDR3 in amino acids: CASSGRTGNQPQHF. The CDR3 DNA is TGTGCCAGTAGTGGAAGGACAGGCAATCAGCCCCAGCATTTT. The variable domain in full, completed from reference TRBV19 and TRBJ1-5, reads DGGITQSPKYLFRKEGQNVTLSCEQNLNHDAMYWYRQDPGQGLRLIYYSQIVNDFQKGDIAEGYSVSREKKESFPLTVTSAQKNPTAFYLCASSGRTGNQPQHFGDGTRLSIL.

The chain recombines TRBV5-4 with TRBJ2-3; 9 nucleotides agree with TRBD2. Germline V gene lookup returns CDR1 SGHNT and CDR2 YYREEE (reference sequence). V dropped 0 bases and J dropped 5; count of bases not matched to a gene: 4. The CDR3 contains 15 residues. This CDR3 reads CASSLDSGSRDTQYF. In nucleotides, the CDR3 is TGTGCCAGCAGCTTGGATAGCGGGAGTAGAGATACGCAGTATTTT.

DNA for the CDR3: TGTGCCAGTAGTACAATACAGGGGGTAAATCAGCCCCAGCATTTT. It codes for CASSTIQGVNQPQHF. The chain uses TRBV19 and TRBJ1-5; TRBD1 aligns across 8 bases. The CDR3 is made up of 15 amino acids. V dropped 4 bases and J dropped 4; count of bases not matched to a gene: 6. Germline V lookup: CDR1 LNHDA, CDR2 SQIVND (reference sequence).

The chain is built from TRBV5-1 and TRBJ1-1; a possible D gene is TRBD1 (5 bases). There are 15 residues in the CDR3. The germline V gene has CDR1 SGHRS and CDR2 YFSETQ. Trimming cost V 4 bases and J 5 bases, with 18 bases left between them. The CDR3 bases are TGCGCCAGCAGCCCCGGACACACTGAAGTAACTGAAGCTTTCTTT. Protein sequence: CASSPGHTEVTEAFF.

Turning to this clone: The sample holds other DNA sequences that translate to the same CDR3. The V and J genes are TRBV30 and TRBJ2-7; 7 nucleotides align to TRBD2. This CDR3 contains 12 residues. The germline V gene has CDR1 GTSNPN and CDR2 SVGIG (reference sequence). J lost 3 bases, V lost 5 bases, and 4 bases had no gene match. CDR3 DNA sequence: TGTGCCTGGTCGGGGGGAGGCTACGAGCAGTACTTC. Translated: CAWSGGGYEQYF.

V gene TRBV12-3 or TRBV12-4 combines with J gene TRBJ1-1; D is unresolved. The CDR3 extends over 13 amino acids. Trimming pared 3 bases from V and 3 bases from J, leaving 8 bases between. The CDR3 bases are TGTGCCAGCAGTTTTAGAGCTTACACTGAAGCTTTCTTT. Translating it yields CASSFRAYTEAFF.

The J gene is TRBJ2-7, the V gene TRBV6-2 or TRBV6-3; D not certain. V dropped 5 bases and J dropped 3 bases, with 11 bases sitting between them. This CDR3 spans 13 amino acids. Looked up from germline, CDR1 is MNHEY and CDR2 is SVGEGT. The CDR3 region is CASSPTPGYEQYF. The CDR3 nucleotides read TGTGCCAGCAGTCCAACCCCCGGCTACGAGCAGTACTTC.